The T cell receptor beta chain under discussion was sequenced for a study of response to subunit inactivated influenza vaccine. Germline V gene sequence: CDR1 SGHKS, CDR2 YYEKEE (reference sequence). J lost 2 bases, V lost 0 bases, and 5 bases had no gene match. This CDR3 contains 17 residues. Each CDR3 protein gets one entry after TCRdb re-called the RT-PCR reads with MiXCR. The sample holds over 400,000 distinct CDR3 sequences, roughly 13% seen once. This TCR came from a man aged 50-59 years who received an inactivated influenza vaccine. The chain is built from TRBV5-5 and TRBJ2-1; TRBD2 matches at 10 bases. This specimen consisted of PBMCs from blood, obtained roughly 48 days after vaccination. The CDR3 protein is CASSLAGSGGPYNEQFF. CDR3 DNA sequence: TGTGCCAGCAGCTTGGCCGGTAGCGGGGGGCCCTACAATGAGCAGTTCTTC. Based on the CDR3 plus reference TRBV5-5 and TRBJ2-1, the full variable domain is DAGVTQSPTHLIKTRGQQVTLRCSPISGHKSVSWYQQVLGQGPQFIFQYYEKEERGRGNFPDRFSARQFPNYSSELNVNALLLGDSALYLCASSLAGSGGPYNEQFFGPGTRLTVL.